Below, 24 T cell receptor beta chains from the same sample are listed, as sequenced in a study of T cells in Graves' hyperthyroidism and ophthalmopathy. There were TCR beta CDR3 regions amplified from RNA transcripts. Researchers ran a first-round RT-PCR on the TCR CDR3 using the HTBI primer set. One entry per CDR3 protein, called by TCRdb with MiXCR from the multiplex PCR reads. Of fewer than 400,000 distinct CDR3 sequences in the sample, roughly 25% were seen once. Sequencing was carried out using blood. The receptors derive from a man aged 50 or older with Graves' hyperthyroidism.

The sample holds a few counts of this clonotype. This sequence joins TRBV29-1 and TRBJ1-1; D gene ambiguous. The V gene lost 3 bases and the J gene lost 9 bases, with 8 bases spanning the gap. CDR1 and CDR2 from the germline V gene are SQVTM and ANQGSEA. This CDR3 comprises 10 residues. The CDR3 region is CSVERVKAFF. In DNA form, the CDR3 reads TGCAGCGTTGAGAGGGTTAAAGCTTTCTTT.

The CDR3 loop reads CASSLGTTSGNYNEQFF. CDR3 nucleotides: TGTGCCAGCAGCTTGGGGACCACTAGCGGGAACTACAATGAGCAGTTCTTC. V gene TRBV5-4 combines with J gene TRBJ2-1; the match to TRBD2 covers 10 bases. This CDR3 is 17 amino acids long. J lost 3 bases, V lost 0 bases, and 6 bases had no gene match. Germline CDR1 and CDR2: SGHNT and YYREEE (reference sequence).

In its sample, this clonotype was seen a few times. V usage is TRBV3-1 and J usage is TRBJ1-6; D may be TRBD1 (6 bases). There are 15 residues in the CDR3. Germline V CDR1 and CDR2: LGHDT, YNNKEL (reference sequence). Trimming left V 4 bases short and J 10 bases short, with 17 bases between. The CDR3 region is CASSLNDRFLSPLHF. The DNA of the CDR3 is TGTGCCAGCAGCCTTAATGACAGGTTCCTCTCACCCCTCCACTTT.

The V and J genes are TRBV11-2 and TRBJ2-2; D uncertain. V lost 5 bases, J lost 6 bases, and 10 bases lay in between. The CDR3 runs to 13 residues. Germline lookup yields CDR1 SGHAT and CDR2 FQNNGV. CDR3 amino acids: CASSLPAPGELFF. DNA of the CDR3: TGTGCCAGCAGCCTCCCAGCCCCCGGGGAGCTGTTTTTT.

This clonotype has a handful of counts. This chain links TRBV3-1 with TRBJ2-7; 10 positions match TRBD1. This CDR3 is built from 16 residues. Per the germline V gene, CDR1 is LGHDT and CDR2 is YNNKEL (reference sequence). The trim removed 1 base at V and 7 bases at J, leaving 10 bases unmatched. CDR3 protein: CASSQVIEDRGFEQYF. The DNA of the CDR3 is TGTGCCAGCAGCCAAGTTATAGAGGACAGGGGGTTTGAGCAGTACTTC.

The genes are TRBV18 and TRBJ2-5; the D is unclear. Germline V gene sequence: CDR1 KGHSH, CDR2 LQKENI. The V end lost 4 bases, the J end lost 5 bases, and 8 bases lay between the germline ends. This CDR3 region has 12 residues. DNA of the CDR3: TGTGCCAGCTCACGACTCGAGGAGACCCAGTACTTC. Amino acid sequence: CASSRLEETQYF.

In its sample, this clonotype was seen many times. The rearrangement joins TRBV11-2 to TRBJ2-1; 8 bases are a match to TRBD2. The germline CDR1 and CDR2 sequences are SGHAT and FQNNGV. V lost 5 bases, J lost 4 bases, and 10 bases stayed unmatched. The CDR3 sequence is 16 residues long. CDR3 in amino acids: CASSPVGGRTYNEQFF. CDR3 bases: TGTGCCAGCAGCCCCGTTGGCGGGAGGACGTACAATGAGCAGTTCTTC. The complete variable domain, with remaining parts taken from reference TRBV11-2 and TRBJ2-1, reads EAGVAQSPRYKIIEKRQSVAFWCNPISGHATLYWYQQILGQGPKLLIQFQNNGVVDDSQLPKDRFSAERLKGVDSTLKIQPAKLEDSAVYLCASSPVGGRTYNEQFFGPGTRLTVL.

The chain carries TRBV20-1 and TRBJ2-5; D is unresolved. V was pared by 0 bases and J by 1 base, with 15 bases between. The germline CDR1 and CDR2 sequences are DFQATT and SNEGSKA (reference sequence). There are 16 residues in the CDR3. CDR3 residues: CSARDPRPSFQETQYF. For the CDR3, the DNA is TGCAGTGCTAGAGATCCTCGGCCCTCCTTCCAAGAGACCCAGTACTTC.

Many counts were recorded for this clonotype. V gene TRBV28 combines with J gene TRBJ1-2; TRBD1 might be the D (5 bases). Germline CDR1 MDHEN, CDR2 SYDVKM. The CDR3 runs 13 residues. Trimming stripped 6 bases from V and 8 bases from J, with 16 bases between. The CDR3 region is CASRTPTAGGYTF. Written as DNA, the CDR3 is TGTGCCAGCAGAACACCTACAGCAGGGGGCTACACCTTC.

The rearrangement uses TRBV20-1 and TRBJ1-1; D unresolved. The CDR3 covers 11 residues. CDR1 and CDR2 from the germline V gene are DFQATT and SNEGSKA (reference sequence). The V end was cut by 2 bases, the J end by 6 bases, with 7 bases between. CDR3 protein: CSARSPSEAFF. The CDR3 nucleotides read TGCAGTGCTAGATCCCCCTCTGAAGCTTTCTTT.

The chain recombines TRBV2 with TRBJ2-3; possibly TRBD1 for D (6 bases). V was trimmed by 4 bases and J by 4 bases, leaving 12 bases between them. The CDR3 spans 14 residues. Germline CDR1 SNHLY, CDR2 FYNNEI. The CDR3 loop is CASSVAGDSDTQYF. DNA of the CDR3: TGTGCCAGCAGTGTCGCAGGGGATTCAGATACGCAGTATTTT.

This clonotype showed up just once. The V and J genes are TRBV5-4 and TRBJ2-2; a weak D match, TRBD1 (5 bases). The germline gives CDR1 SGHNT, CDR2 YYREEE (reference sequence). The CDR3 contains 13 residues. Trimming left V 5 bases short and J 6 bases short, with 11 bases between. CDR3 protein: CASRGLGAGELFF. Written as DNA, the CDR3 is TGTGCCAGCAGAGGCTTAGGGGCCGGGGAGCTGTTTTTT.

Ten or more counts support this clonotype. The V gene is TRBV7-3, the J gene TRBJ2-2, with 9 bases matching TRBD2. Trimming took 4 bases from V and 1 from J; bases not matched to a gene: 10. Germline-derived CDR1 and CDR2 are SGHTA and FQGTGA. The CDR3 runs 18 residues. The CDR3 sequence: CASSSPSRAGGNTGELFF. The CDR3 region has the DNA TGTGCCAGCAGCTCCCCCAGCCGAGCGGGAGGGAACACCGGGGAGCTGTTTTTT.

This clonotype was seen more than once but under ten times. The chain couples TRBV4-1 to TRBJ2-3; TRBD2 matches 9 bases. CDR3 length equals 16 residues. The V segment lost 0 bases and the J segment 2 bases; nucleotides outside the gene matches: 3. Germline values: CDR1 MGHRA, CDR2 YSYEKL. The CDR3 is CASSQDQRGDTDTQYF. The CDR3 DNA reads as TGCGCCAGCAGCCAAGATCAGCGGGGGGACACAGATACGCAGTATTTT.

Worth noting for this clonotype: A read error is possible here, since a much larger clone lies one base away. The chain is built from TRBV12-3 or TRBV12-4 and TRBJ2-1, with 12 nucleotides matching TRBD2. The closer fit of TRBJ2-7 to the DNA end suggests the J call may be wrong. The CDR3 runs to 16 residues. The CDR3 protein is CASSLPSGGAYNEQYF. The CDR3 DNA is TGTGCCAGCAGTTTACCTAGCGGGGGGGCCTACAATGAGCAGTACTTC.

This clonotype was detected ten times or more. This chain joins TRBV28 and TRBJ2-1; 7 positions agree with TRBD2. V shed 2 bases, J shed 6 bases, and the junction held 4 bases outside the gene matches. The CDR3 contains 14 residues. In germline, CDR1 is MDHEN, CDR2 SYDVKM. The CDR3 reads CASSLRDYINEQFF. CDR3 DNA: TGTGCCAGCAGTTTAAGGGACTATATCAATGAGCAGTTCTTC. The full variable domain, its missing parts supplied by reference TRBV28 and TRBJ2-1, is DVKVTQSSRYLVKRTGEKVFLECVQDMDHENMFWYRQDPGLGLRLIYFSYDVKMKEKGDIPEGYSVSREKKERFSLILESASTNQTSMYLCASSLRDYINEQFFGPGTRLTVL.

This clonotype has just a few counts. The chain joins TRBV15 to TRBJ2-5, with 11 bases lining up with TRBD2. Trimming at V came to 5 bases and at J to 5 bases, leaving 10 bases not matched to a gene. CDR3 length equals 16 residues. Germline CDR1 reads LNHNV; CDR2 reads YYDKDF (reference sequence). For the CDR3, the DNA is TGTGCCACCAGCGGACCTAGCGGGGGGATTGCGGAGACCCAGTACTTC. Its translation is CATSGPSGGIAETQYF.

This clonotype was counted ten times or more. The genes are TRBV6-1 and TRBJ1-1; no reliable D call. The CDR3 runs 10 residues. The V end lost 7 bases, the J end lost 7 bases, and 7 bases lay between the germline ends. From germline, CDR1 is MNHNS and CDR2 SASEGT. The CDR3 loop reads CASNQLEAFF. The DNA of the CDR3 is TGTGCCAGCAACCAGCTTGAAGCTTTCTTT.

This clonotype was counted many times. V is TRBV11-3 and J is TRBJ2-7; 8 positions match TRBD1. The CDR3 is made up of 14 amino acids. The germline V gene has CDR1 SGHNT and CDR2 YENEEA. Unmatched junction bases numbered 4, after V lost 3 bases and J lost 3 bases. Written as DNA, the CDR3 is TGTGCCAGCAGCTTCGGACAGGGCAACTACGAGCAGTACTTC. Its translation: CASSFGQGNYEQYF.

This clonotype was recorded at least ten times. V and J are TRBV11-2 and TRBJ2-7; D possibly matches TRBD1 or TRBD2 (5 bases each). V was clipped by 1 base and J by 2 bases, with 12 bases between them. CDR1 is SGHAT and CDR2 is FQNNGV in the germline V gene. The CDR3 runs to 15 residues. The CDR3 loop reads CASSLGGRRTYEQYF. CDR3 DNA sequence: TGTGCCAGCAGCTTAGGGGGACGGCGGACCTACGAGCAGTACTTC.

The chain uses TRBV28 and TRBJ1-3, with D unresolved. The V gene lost 6 bases and the J gene lost 2 bases, with 11 bases spanning the gap. This CDR3 spans 14 amino acids. CDR1 is MDHEN, CDR2 SYDVKM, per germline. CDR3 protein: CASRVGGTGNTIYF. The CDR3 bases are TGTGCCAGCAGGGTAGGAGGGACTGGAAACACCATATATTTT.

V is TRBV6-1 and J is TRBJ2-1, with TRBD2 as a possible D gene (5 bases). The germline V gene encodes CDR1 MNHNS and CDR2 SASEGT. Trimming left V 5 bases short and J 3 bases short, with 8 bases between. The CDR3 consists of 13 residues. This CDR3 reads CASSRGNYNEQFF. The CDR3 DNA reads as TGTGCCAGCAGTCGGGGAAACTACAATGAGCAGTTCTTC.

This clonotype was seen a few times. The V and J genes are TRBV3-1 and TRBJ2-3; 8 nucleotides align to TRBD2. V lost 1 base to trimming and J lost 4 bases; unmatched junction nucleotides: 10. CDR1 and CDR2 from the germline V gene are LGHDT and YNNKEL (reference sequence). The length of the CDR3 is 17 residues. CDR3 coding DNA: TGTGCCAGCAGCCAAGTGTTCCAGCGGGAGAGAGCAGATACGCAGTATTTT. Translation: CASSQVFQRERADTQYF.

This sequence joins TRBV3-1 and TRBJ2-3, with 16 bases that match TRBD2. Germline V lookup: CDR1 LGHDT, CDR2 YNNKEL (reference sequence). The CDR3 is made up of 17 amino acids. The V segment lost 4 bases and the J segment 4 bases; nucleotides outside the gene matches: 5. The DNA for the CDR3 is TGTGCCAGCAGCCGCTCCGGGACTAGCGGGAGGGCAGATACGCAGTATTTT. Amino acid sequence: CASSRSGTSGRADTQYF.